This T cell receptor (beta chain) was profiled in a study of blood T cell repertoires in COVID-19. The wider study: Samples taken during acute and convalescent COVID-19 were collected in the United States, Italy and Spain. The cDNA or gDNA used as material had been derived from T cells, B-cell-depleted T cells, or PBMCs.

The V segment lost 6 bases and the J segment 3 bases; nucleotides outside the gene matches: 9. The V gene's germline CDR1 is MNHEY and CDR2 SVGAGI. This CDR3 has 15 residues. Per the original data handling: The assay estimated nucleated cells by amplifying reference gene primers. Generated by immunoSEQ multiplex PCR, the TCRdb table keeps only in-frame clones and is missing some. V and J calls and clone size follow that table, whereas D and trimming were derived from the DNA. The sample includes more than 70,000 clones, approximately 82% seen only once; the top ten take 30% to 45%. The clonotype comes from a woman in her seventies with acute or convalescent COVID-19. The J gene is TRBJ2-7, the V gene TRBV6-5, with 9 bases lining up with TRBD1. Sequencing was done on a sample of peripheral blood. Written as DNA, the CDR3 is TGTGCCAGCAGCGCACCCGGGACAGGGCACTACGAGCAGTACTTC. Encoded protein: CASSAPGTGHYEQYF.